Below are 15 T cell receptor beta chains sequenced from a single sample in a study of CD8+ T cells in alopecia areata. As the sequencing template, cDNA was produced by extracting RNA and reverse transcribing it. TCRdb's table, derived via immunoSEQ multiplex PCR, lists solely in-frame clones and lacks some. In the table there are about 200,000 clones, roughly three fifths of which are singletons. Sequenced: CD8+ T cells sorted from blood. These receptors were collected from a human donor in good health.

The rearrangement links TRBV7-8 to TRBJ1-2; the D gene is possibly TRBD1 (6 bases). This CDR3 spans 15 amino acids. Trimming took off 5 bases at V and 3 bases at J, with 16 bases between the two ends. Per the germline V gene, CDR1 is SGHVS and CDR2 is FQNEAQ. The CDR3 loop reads CASSARPDSHYGYTF. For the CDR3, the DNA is TGTGCCAGCAGCGCAAGGCCGGACAGTCACTATGGCTACACCTTC.

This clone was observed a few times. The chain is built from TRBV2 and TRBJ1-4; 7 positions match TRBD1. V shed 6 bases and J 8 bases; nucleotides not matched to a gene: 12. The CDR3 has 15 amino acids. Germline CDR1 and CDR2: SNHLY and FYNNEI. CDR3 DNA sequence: TGTGCCAGCAGGGTTAGGACAGGAAATCAGGAAAAACTGTTTTTT. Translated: CASRVRTGNQEKLFF.

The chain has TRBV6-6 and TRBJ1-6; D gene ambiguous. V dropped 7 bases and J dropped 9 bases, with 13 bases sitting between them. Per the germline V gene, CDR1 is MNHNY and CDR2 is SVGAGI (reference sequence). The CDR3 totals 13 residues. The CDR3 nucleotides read TGTGCCAGCATTGTAAGTCTCGGTTCACCCCTCCACTTT. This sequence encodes CASIVSLGSPLHF.

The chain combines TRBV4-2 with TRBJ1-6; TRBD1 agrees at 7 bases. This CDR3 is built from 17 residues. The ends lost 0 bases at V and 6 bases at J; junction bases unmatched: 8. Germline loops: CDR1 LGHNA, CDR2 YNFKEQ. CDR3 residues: CASSQDWQGVFNSPLHF. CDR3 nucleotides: TGTGCCAGCAGCCAAGATTGGCAGGGGGTTTTTAATTCACCCCTCCACTTT.

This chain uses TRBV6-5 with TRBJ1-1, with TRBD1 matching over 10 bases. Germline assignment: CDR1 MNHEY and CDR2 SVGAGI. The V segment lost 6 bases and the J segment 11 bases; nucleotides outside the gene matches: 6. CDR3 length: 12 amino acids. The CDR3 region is CASREGTGEAFF. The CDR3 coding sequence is TGTGCCAGCAGGGAAGGGACAGGGGAGGCTTTCTTT.

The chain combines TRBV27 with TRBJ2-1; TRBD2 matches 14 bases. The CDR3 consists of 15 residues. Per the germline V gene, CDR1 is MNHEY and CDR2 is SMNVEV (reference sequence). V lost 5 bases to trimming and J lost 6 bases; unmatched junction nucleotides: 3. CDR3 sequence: CASSLGTSGGNEQFF. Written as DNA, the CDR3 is TGTGCCAGCAGTCTCGGGACTAGCGGGGGCAATGAGCAGTTCTTC.

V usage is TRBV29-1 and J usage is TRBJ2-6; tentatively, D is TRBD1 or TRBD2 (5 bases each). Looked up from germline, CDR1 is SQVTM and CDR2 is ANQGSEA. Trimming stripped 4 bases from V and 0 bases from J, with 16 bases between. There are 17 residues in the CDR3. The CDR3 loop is CSVVWGSPSSGANVLTF. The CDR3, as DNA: TGCAGCGTTGTTTGGGGGAGCCCCTCCTCTGGGGCCAACGTCCTGACTTTC. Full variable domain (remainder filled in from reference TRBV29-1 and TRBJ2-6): SAVISQKPSRDICQRGTSLTIQCQVDSQVTMMFWYRQQPGQSLTLIATANQGSEATYESGFVIDKFPISRPNLTFSTLTVSNMSPEDSSIYLCSVVWGSPSSGANVLTFGAGSRLTVL.

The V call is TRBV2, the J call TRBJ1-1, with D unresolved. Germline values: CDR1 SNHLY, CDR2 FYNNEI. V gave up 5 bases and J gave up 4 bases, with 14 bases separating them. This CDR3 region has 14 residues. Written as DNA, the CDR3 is TGTGCCAGCAGTCGACATATTACTGCCACTGAAGCTTTCTTT. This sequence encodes CASSRHITATEAFF. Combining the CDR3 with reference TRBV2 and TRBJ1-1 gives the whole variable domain EPEVTQTPSHQVTQMGQEVILRCVPISNHLYFYWYRQILGQKVEFLVSFYNNEISEKSEIFDDQFSVERPDGSNFTLKIRSTKLEDSAMYFCASSRHITATEAFFGQGTRLTVV.

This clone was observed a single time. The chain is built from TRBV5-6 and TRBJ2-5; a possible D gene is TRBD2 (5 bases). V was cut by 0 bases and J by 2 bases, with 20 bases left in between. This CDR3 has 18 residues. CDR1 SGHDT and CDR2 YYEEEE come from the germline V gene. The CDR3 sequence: CASSLDVSGISEQETQYF. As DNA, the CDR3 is TGTGCCAGCAGCTTGGATGTCTCGGGGATATCCGAACAAGAGACCCAGTACTTC.

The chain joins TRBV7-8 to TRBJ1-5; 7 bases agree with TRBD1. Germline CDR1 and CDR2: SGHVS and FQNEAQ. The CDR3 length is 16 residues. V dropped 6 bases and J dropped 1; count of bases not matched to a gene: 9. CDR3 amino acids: CASSLSQGVSNQPQHF. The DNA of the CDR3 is TGTGCCAGCAGTTTGAGTCAGGGGGTGAGCAATCAGCCCCAGCATTTT.

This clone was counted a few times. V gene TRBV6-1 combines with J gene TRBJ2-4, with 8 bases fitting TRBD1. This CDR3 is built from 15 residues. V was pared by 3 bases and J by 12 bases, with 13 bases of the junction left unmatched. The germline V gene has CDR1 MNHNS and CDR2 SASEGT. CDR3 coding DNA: TGTGCCAGCAGTGATATGGACAGGGCCTCATACGGTCAGTACTTC. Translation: CASSDMDRASYGQYF.

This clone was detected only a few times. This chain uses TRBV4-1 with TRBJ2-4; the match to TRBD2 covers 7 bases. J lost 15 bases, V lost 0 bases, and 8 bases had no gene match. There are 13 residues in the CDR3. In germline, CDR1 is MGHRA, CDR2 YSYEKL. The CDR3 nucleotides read TGCGCCAGCAGCCAAGATCTAGCGGAGACCCGGTACTTC. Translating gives CASSQDLAETRYF.

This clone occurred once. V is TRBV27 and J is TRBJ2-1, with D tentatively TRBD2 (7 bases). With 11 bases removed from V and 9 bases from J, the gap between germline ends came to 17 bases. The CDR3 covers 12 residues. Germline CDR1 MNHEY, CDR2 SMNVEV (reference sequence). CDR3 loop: CASRTGGSEQFF. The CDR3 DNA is TGTGCCTCCCGGACGGGGGGCAGTGAGCAGTTCTTC.

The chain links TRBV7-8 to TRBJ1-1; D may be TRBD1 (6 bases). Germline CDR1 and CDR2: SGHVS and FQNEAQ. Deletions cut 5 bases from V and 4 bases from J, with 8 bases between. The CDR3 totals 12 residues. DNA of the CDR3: TGTGCCAGCAGCCCGGGGGCCACTGAAGCTTTCTTT. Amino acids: CASSPGATEAFF. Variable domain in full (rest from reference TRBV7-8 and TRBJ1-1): GAGVSQSPRYKVAKRGQDVALRCDPISGHVSLFWYQQALGQGPEFLTYFQNEAQLDKSGLPSDRFFAERPEGSVSTLKIQRTQQEDSAVYLCASSPGATEAFFGQGTRLTVV.

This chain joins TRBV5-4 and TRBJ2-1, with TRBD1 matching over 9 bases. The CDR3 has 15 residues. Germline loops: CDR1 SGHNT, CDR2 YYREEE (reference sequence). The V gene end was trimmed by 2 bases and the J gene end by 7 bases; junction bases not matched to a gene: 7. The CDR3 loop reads CASSLRGTGLNEQFF. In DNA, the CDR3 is TGTGCCAGCAGCTTACGTGGGACAGGGCTTAATGAGCAGTTCTTC.